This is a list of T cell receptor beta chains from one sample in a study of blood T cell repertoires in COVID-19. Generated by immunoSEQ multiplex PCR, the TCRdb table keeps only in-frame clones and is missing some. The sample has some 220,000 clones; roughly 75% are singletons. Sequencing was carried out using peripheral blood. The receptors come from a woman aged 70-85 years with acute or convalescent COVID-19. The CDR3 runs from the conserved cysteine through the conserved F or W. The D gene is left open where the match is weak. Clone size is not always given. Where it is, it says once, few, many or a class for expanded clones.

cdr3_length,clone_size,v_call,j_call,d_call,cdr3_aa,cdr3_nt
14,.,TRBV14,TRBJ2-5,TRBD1,CASSQDQGEETQYF,TGTGCCAGCAGCCAAGATCAGGGGGAAGAGACCCAGTACTTC
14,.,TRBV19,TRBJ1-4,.,CASSRRRGDEKLFF,TGTGCCAGTAGTAGAAGACGGGGTGACGAAAAACTGTTTTTT
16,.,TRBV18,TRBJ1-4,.,CASSPGGLATNEKLFF,TGTGCCAGCTCACCGGGGGGTCTGGCAACTAATGAAAAACTGTTTTTT
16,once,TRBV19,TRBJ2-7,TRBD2,CASSIREGHGHFEQYF,TGTGCCAGTAGTATCAGGGAGGGTCACGGCCACTTCGAGCAGTACTTC
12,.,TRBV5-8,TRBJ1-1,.,CASSLSGTEAFF,TGTGCCAGCAGCTTATCAGGAACTGAAGCTTTCTTT
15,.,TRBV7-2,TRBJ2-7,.,CASSLGLDFSYEQYF,TGTGCCAGCAGCTTAGGTCTGGACTTCTCCTACGAGCAGTACTTC
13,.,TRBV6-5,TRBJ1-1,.,CANAPGVGTEAFF,TGTGCCAACGCCCCAGGGGTCGGTACTGAAGCTTTCTTT
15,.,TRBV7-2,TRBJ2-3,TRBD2,CASSPGGRGTDTQYF,TGTGCCAGCAGCCCGGGGGGGCGAGGCACAGATACGCAGTATTTT
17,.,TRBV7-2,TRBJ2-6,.,CASSRRSGEAGANVLTF,TGTGCCAGCAGCCGTCGCTCAGGGGAAGCTGGGGCCAACGTCCTGACTTTC
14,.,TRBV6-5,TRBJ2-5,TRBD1,CATSAGTGIETQYF,TGTGCCACCTCTGCGGGGACAGGCATAGAGACCCAGTACTTC
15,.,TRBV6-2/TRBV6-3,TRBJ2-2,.,CASSFASLRAGELFF,TGTGCCAGCAGTTTTGCGTCCCTGAGGGCCGGGGAGCTGTTTTTT
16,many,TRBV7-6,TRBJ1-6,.,CASSPSRRGFVSPLHF,TGTGCCAGCAGCCCCTCTCGGCGGGGATTTGTATCACCCCTCCACTTT
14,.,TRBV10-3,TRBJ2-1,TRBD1,CAISAGGTWNEQFF,TGTGCCATCAGTGCAGGGGGCACGTGGAATGAGCAGTTCTTC
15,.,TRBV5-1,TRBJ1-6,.,CASSLEQGANSPLHF,TGCGCCAGCAGCTTGGAACAGGGTGCTAATTCACCCCTCCACTTT
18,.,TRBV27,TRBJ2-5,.,CASSGSQASRHAQETQYF,TGTGCCAGCAGTGGATCCCAGGCCAGCCGTCATGCCCAAGAGACCCAGTACTTC
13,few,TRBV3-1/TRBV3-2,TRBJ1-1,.,CASSQGRGSEAFF,TGTGCCAGCAGCCAAGGCCGGGGTTCAGAAGCTTTCTTT
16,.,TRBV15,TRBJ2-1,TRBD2,CATSRAGLAGGREQFF,TGTGCCACCAGCCGAGCCGGACTAGCGGGGGGACGGGAGCAGTTCTTC
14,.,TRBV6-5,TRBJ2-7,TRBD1,CASSTGGGIYEQYF,TGTGCCAGCAGTACAGGGGGTGGCATCTACGAGCAGTACTTC
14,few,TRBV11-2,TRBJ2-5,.,CASSLAVQGGTQYF,TGTGCCAGCAGCTTAGCGGTCCAGGGGGGGACCCAGTACTTC
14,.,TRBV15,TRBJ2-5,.,CATSRTDSKETQYF,TGTGCCACCAGCAGGACAGATTCCAAAGAGACCCAGTACTTC
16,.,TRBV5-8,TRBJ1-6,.,CASSLAPKVPNSPLHF,TGTGCCAGCAGCCTAGCACCGAAGGTTCCAAATTCACCCCTCCACTTT
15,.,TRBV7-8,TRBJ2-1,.,CASSSTGTTYNEQFF,TGTGCCAGCAGCTCAACCGGGACAACCTACAATGAGCAGTTCTTC
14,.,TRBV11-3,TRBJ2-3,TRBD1,CASSLGQNTDTQYF,TGTGCCAGTAGCTTGGGACAGAACACAGATACGCAGTATTTT
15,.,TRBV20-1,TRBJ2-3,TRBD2,CSASLRGGQTDTQYF,TGCAGTGCAAGTCTGCGGGGGGGCCAAACAGATACGCAGTATTTT
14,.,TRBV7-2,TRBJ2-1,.,CASSLMGGPNEQFF,TGTGCCAGCAGCTTAATGGGGGGGCCAAATGAGCAGTTCTTC
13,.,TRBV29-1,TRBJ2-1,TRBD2,CSVAQRGGNEQFF,TGCAGCGTTGCCCAGCGGGGGGGCAATGAGCAGTTCTTC
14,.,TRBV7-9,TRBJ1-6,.,CASSHDSNNSPLHF,TGTGCCAGCAGCCATGACAGCAATAATTCACCCCTCCACTTT
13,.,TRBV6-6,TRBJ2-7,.,CASSPRSSYEQYF,TGTGCCAGCAGTCCTCGCAGCTCCTACGAGCAGTACTTC
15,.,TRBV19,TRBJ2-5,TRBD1,CASSHRTGRGETQYF,TGTGCCAGTAGTCATCGGACAGGGCGCGGGGAGACCCAGTACTTC
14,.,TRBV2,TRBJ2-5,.,CASSPGISTETQYF,TGTGCCAGCAGTCCAGGGATCAGTACAGAGACCCAGTACTTC
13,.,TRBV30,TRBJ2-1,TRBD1,CAWSDLGGSEQFF,TGTGCCTGGAGCGACTTAGGGGGCTCTGAGCAGTTCTTC
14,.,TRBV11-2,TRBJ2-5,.,CASSVDGFQETQYF,TGTGCCAGCAGCGTTGATGGCTTCCAAGAGACCCAGTACTTC
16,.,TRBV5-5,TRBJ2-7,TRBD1,CASSLVPGQGFYEQYF,TGTGCCAGCAGCTTGGTCCCGGGACAGGGGTTCTACGAGCAGTACTTC
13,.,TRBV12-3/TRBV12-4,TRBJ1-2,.,CASSSTGRDGYTF,TGTGCCAGCAGTTCTACAGGGAGGGATGGCTACACCTTC
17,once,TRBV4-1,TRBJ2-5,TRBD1,CASTRGTGIGVGETQYF,TGCGCCAGTACGCGCGGGACAGGGATAGGGGTTGGGGAGACCCAGTACTTC
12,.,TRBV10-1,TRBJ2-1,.,CASSPKQGTRFF,TGCGCCAGCAGCCCGAAACAGGGGACTAGGTTCTTC
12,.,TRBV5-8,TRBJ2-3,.,CASGSRANTQYF,TGTGCCAGCGGGAGCCGCGCGAATACGCAGTATTTT
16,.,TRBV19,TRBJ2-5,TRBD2,CASSIAPSGGKETQYF,TGTGCCAGTAGTATAGCCCCTAGCGGGGGAAAAGAGACCCAGTACTTC
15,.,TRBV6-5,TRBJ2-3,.,CASRKTRGGADTQYF,TGTGCCAGCAGAAAGACTAGGGGGGGGGCTGATACGCAGTATTTT
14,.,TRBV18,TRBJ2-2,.,CASSPQLNTGELFF,TGTGCCAGCTCACCACAGCTCAACACCGGGGAGCTGTTTTTT
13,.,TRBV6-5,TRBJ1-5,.,CASRYLSNQPQHF,TGTGCCAGCAGGTACCTTAGCAATCAGCCCCAGCATTTT
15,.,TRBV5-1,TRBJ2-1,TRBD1,CASSPRTGEDNEQFF,TGCGCCAGCAGCCCAAGGACAGGGGAAGACAATGAGCAGTTCTTC
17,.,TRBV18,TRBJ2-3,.,CASSPLTRQQYTDTQYF,TGTGCCAGCTCACCATTGACTAGGCAACAATACACAGATACGCAGTATTTT
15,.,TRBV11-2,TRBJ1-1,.,CASSLRRGVNTEAFF,TGTGCCAGCAGCTTGCGTCGGGGAGTGAACACTGAAGCTTTCTTT
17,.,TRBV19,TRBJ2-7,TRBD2,CASSSTSGGASSYEQYF,TGTGCCAGTAGTAGTACTAGCGGGGGGGCTTCCTCCTACGAGCAGTACTTC
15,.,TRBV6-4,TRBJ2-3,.,CASSGWAGGTDTQYF,TGTGCCAGCAGTGGTTGGGCCGGGGGCACAGATACGCAGTATTTT
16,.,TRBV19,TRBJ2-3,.,CASSIEGQGRTDTQYF,TGTGCCAGTAGTATAGAGGGGCAGGGTCGCACAGATACGCAGTATTTT
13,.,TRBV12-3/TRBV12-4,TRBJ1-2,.,CASSDQTVYGYTF,TGTGCCAGCAGTGATCAGACAGTCTATGGCTACACCTTC
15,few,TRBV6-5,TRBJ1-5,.,CASKPLSGSNQPQHF,TGTGCCAGCAAACCCCTAAGCGGGAGCAATCAGCCCCAGCATTTT
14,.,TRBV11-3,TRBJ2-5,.,CASSLAGGLETQYF,TGTGCCAGCAGCTTAGCGGGGGGCTTGGAGACCCAGTACTTC
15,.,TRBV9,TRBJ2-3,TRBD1,CASSVGQGVTDTQYF,TGTGCCAGCAGCGTAGGACAGGGGGTTACAGATACGCAGTATTTT
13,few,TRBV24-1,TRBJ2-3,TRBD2,CATSHIGTSTQYF,TGTGCCACCAGTCACATCGGGACTAGCACGCAGTATTTT